This T cell receptor (beta chain) was identified in a study of OX40 agonist ivuxolimab in advanced cancers. About the study: One patient with hepatocellular carcinoma and two with cutaneous melanoma, three in all, had partial responses.

Study conclusions and caveats: CD8+ T cells averaged more expanded clones than CD4+. Clones of CD4+ and CD8+ blood T cells grew by week 6 at doses of 0.1 to 3.0 mg/kg.

The repertoire was sequenced with immunoSEQ multiplex PCR; TCRdb's copy has only in-frame clones and lacks some. The sample yields tens of thousands of clones, about 90% seen once. Drawing of blood for sampling happened at baseline, at cycle 4 day 1, and at cycle 7 day 1. CDR1 MNHNS and CDR2 SASEGT come from the germline V gene. V dropped 6 bases and J dropped 4; count of bases not matched to a gene: 5. The CDR3 length is 14 residues. As regards this clone: Its antigen is still unknown.

The rearrangement joins TRBV6-1 to TRBJ2-1; 8 bases align to TRBD1. The receptor's source is an adult with an advanced solid tumor such as melanoma, head and neck, liver or kidney cancer. The source material was CD4+ or CD8+ T cells sorted from blood, sampled in a trial of the OX40 agonist ivuxolimab. In DNA, the CDR3 is TGTGCCAGCAGCCGGGACAGGATATACAATGAGCAGTTCTTC. Amino acid sequence: CASSRDRIYNEQFF.